This T cell receptor (beta chain) was documented in a study of beta chain features in type 1 diabetes. The whole isolated RNA underwent reverse transcription, so sequencing captured expressed TCRB transcripts. The data were produced by immunoSEQ multiplex PCR, yet TCRdb's version contains in-frame clones alone and is incomplete. Of roughly 180,000 clones listed, over 6% were seen once; the top ten hold roughly 0.46%. General study findings and limits: TCRB CDR3s were moderately but significantly shorter in Type 1 diabetes patients in all four CD4+ subsets. VDJ junctions in type 1 diabetes patients carried more deletions and fewer insertions.

Details on this clone: Its antigen is not known.

In germline, CDR1 is SSHAT, CDR2 FNYEAQ (reference sequence). There are 16 residues in the CDR3. Naive, central memory, regulatory and stem cell-like memory cells within the CD4+ compartment were sorted using CD45RO/CCR7/CD25/CD127/CD95/CD27. The gene calls are TRBV7-7 and TRBJ2-5; a possible D gene is TRBD1 (6 bases). The end of the DNA aligns better with TRBJ2-7, so the J call may be wrong. The material sequenced was central memory CD4+ T cells from blood. The sequence derives from a man aged 18 to 35 with type 1 diabetes. The CDR3 reads CASSLGPGALQYEQYF. The CDR3 region has the DNA TGTGCCAGCAGCTTAGGACCAGGGGCCCTCCAATACGAGCAGTACTTC.